The 20 T cell receptor beta chains reported below all come from one sample, sequenced in a study of T cell repertoires in cytomegalovirus infection. TCRdb passed the reads through MiXCR, listing each CDR3 protein once. The sample has around 440,000 distinct CDR3 sequences; 11% are singletons. Sequencing was done on a sample of PBMCs. These receptors were collected from a human donor in good health (CMV status not recorded). Some clones in this sample may be carry-over from other donors' samples.

This clonotype was found many times. The chain joins TRBV19 to TRBJ2-7; 8 nucleotides align to TRBD2. Trimming at V came to 5 bases and at J to 4 bases, leaving 7 bases not matched to a gene. Germline assignment: CDR1 LNHDA and CDR2 SQIVND (reference sequence). This CDR3 comprises 14 residues. CDR3 region: CASSASGRIYEQYF. The CDR3 DNA is TGTGCCAGTAGTGCGAGCGGGAGAATTTACGAGCAGTACTTC. The whole variable domain, filled in from reference TRBV19 and TRBJ2-7, reads DGGITQSPKYLFRKEGQNVTLSCEQNLNHDAMYWYRQDPGQGLRLIYYSQIVNDFQKGDIAEGYSVSREKKESFPLTVTSAQKNPTAFYLCASSASGRIYEQYFGPGTRLTVT.

This clonotype appeared many times. The chain couples TRBV29-1 to TRBJ2-2, with D possibly matching TRBD1 (5 bases). The V and J ends lost 4 bases and 5 bases respectively, with 11 bases between them. Germline V gene data show CDR1 as SQVTM and CDR2 as ANQGSEA. The CDR3 is 13 amino acids. In nucleotides, the CDR3 is TGCAGCGTTGGGGGCAGAGGTACCGGGGAGCTGTTTTTT. Translation gives CSVGGRGTGELFF.

The rearrangement uses TRBV10-3 and TRBJ1-3; a weak D match, TRBD1 (5 bases). CDR1 and CDR2 from the germline V gene are ENHRY and SYGVKD. Trimming pared 10 bases from V and 0 bases from J, leaving 10 bases between. There are 13 residues in the CDR3. CDR3 bases: TGTGCCACCAGACAGACCTCTGGAAACACCATATATTTT. The encoded protein is CATRQTSGNTIYF.

There are many counts of this clonotype. CDR3 sequence (DNA): TGTGCCAGCAGTTCGCAGGGGATTGTTGGAAACACCATATATTTT. This codes for CASSSQGIVGNTIYF. The rearrangement uses TRBV27 and TRBJ1-3; D possibly corresponds to TRBD1 (6 bases). CDR1 and CDR2 (germline): MNHEY, SMNVEV (reference sequence). V was pared by 4 bases and J by 3 bases, with 13 bases between. The length of the CDR3 is 15 residues.

This clonotype has ten or more counts. V gene TRBV7-9 combines with J gene TRBJ2-5; no clear D. CDR3 length equals 14 residues. In germline, CDR1 is SEHNR, CDR2 FQNEAQ (reference sequence). Trimming removed 1 base from V and 0 bases from J, with 6 bases in between. The CDR3 nucleotides are TGTGCCAGCAGCTTAGTCGATAACCAAGAGACCCAGTACTTC. It is translated as CASSLVDNQETQYF.

This clonotype came up many times. This chain connects TRBV7-6 to TRBJ1-6; 9 nucleotides agree with TRBD1. The germline gives CDR1 SGHVS, CDR2 FNYEAQ. The CDR3 sequence is 16 residues long. The ends lost 1 base at V and 5 bases at J; junction bases unmatched: 3. CDR3 protein: CASSLEQGADNSPLHF. CDR3 sequence (DNA): TGTGCCAGCAGCTTAGAACAGGGGGCTGATAATTCACCCCTCCACTTT. The full variable domain, in which reference TRBV7-6 and TRBJ1-6 provide the parts outside the CDR3, is GAGVSQSPRYKVTKRGQDVALRCDPISGHVSLYWYRQALGQGPEFLTYFNYEAQQDKSGLPNDRFSAERPEGSISTLTIQRTEQRDSAMYRCASSLEQGADNSPLHFGNGTRLTVT.

This clonotype was seen more than once but under ten times. The chain has TRBV30 and TRBJ2-1; D gene unclear. The germline V and J ends were trimmed by 4 bases and 8 bases, with 12 bases remaining between them. This CDR3 comprises 12 residues. Per the germline V gene, CDR1 is GTSNPN and CDR2 is SVGIG (reference sequence). CDR3 protein: CAWKIPTDEQFF. Written as DNA, the CDR3 is TGTGCCTGGAAGATACCTACAGATGAGCAGTTCTTC. The complete variable domain, with remaining parts taken from reference TRBV30 and TRBJ2-1, reads SQTIHQWPATLVQPVGSPLSLECTVEGTSNPNLYWYRQAAGRGLQLLFYSVGIGQISSEVPQNLSASRPQDRQFILSSKKLLLSDSGFYLCAWKIPTDEQFFGPGTRLTVL.

This clonotype was picked up a small number of times. This chain uses TRBV20-1 with TRBJ2-7; TRBD2 agrees at 8 bases. The CDR3 loop spans 12 amino acids. The junction had 7 bases not matched to a gene; V was cut back by 8 bases and J by 4 bases. Germline CDR1 DFQATT, CDR2 SNEGSKA (reference sequence). The CDR3 coding sequence is TGCAGTTCGGGACTAGGAAATTACGAGCAGTACTTC. It specifies CSSGLGNYEQYF.

This clonotype was observed at least ten times. V is TRBV19 and J is TRBJ1-5, with 8 bases that match TRBD1. Germline CDR1 is LNHDA and CDR2 is SQIVND (reference sequence). This CDR3 has 15 residues. The ends lost 5 bases at V and 7 bases at J; junction bases unmatched: 10. The CDR3 spells CASSFSGGAGQPQHF. DNA for the CDR3: TGTGCCAGTAGTTTTTCAGGGGGCGCAGGGCAGCCCCAGCATTTT.

This clonotype was found many times. The chain joins TRBV20-1 to TRBJ1-1, with unresolved D. Trimming stripped 5 bases from V and 0 bases from J, with 7 bases between. CDR1 is DFQATT, CDR2 SNEGSKA, per germline (reference sequence). This CDR3 comprises 12 residues. Here the CDR3 DNA reads TGCAGTGCTCCGAAGATGAACACTGAAGCTTTCTTT. This gives the protein CSAPKMNTEAFF.

This clonotype has a single count. The chain links TRBV12-5 to TRBJ1-6, with 7 bases matching TRBD1. The J segment lost 9 bases and the V segment lost 1 base, leaving 6 bases of the junction unmatched. This CDR3 comprises 15 residues. The V gene's germline CDR1 is LGHNT and CDR2 FRNRAP. CDR3 region: CASGLAGTEFSPLHF. The CDR3 nucleotides read TGTGCTAGTGGTTTGGCCGGGACAGAATTTTCACCCCTCCACTTT.

CDR3 nucleotide sequence: TGTGCCAGCAGTTCCCCCCTGGGGGCGGATGGCTACACCTTC. This translates into CASSSPLGADGYTF. The V call is TRBV28, the J call TRBJ1-2; D might be TRBD1 (6 bases). Trimming took off 4 bases at V and 6 bases at J, with 15 bases between the two ends. Germline V lookup: CDR1 MDHEN, CDR2 SYDVKM. This CDR3 region has 14 residues.

This clonotype occurred many times. The chain joins TRBV7-3 to TRBJ2-7; 8 nucleotides line up with TRBD1. Looked up from germline, CDR1 is SGHTA and CDR2 is FQGTGA. CDR3 size: 13 residues. V shed 3 bases and J 6 bases; nucleotides not matched to a gene: 4. Here the CDR3 DNA reads TGTGCCAGCAGCTTCGGGACAGGCGGCGAGCAGTACTTC. It codes for CASSFGTGGEQYF.

This clonotype was observed at least ten times. The chain employs TRBV5-5 and TRBJ2-2; D gene unclear. The CDR3 consists of 11 residues. Trimming stripped 2 bases from V and 8 bases from J, with 4 bases between. The germline gives CDR1 SGHKS, CDR2 YYEKEE (reference sequence). The CDR3 region is CASSFVGELFF. The CDR3 coding sequence is TGTGCCAGCAGCTTCGTGGGGGAGCTGTTTTTT.

This clonotype was counted once. An end of the junction does not agree with germline; a read error may underlie this. The J gene is TRBJ2-7, the V gene TRBV19; no clear D gene. CDR1 and CDR2 from the germline V gene are LNHDA and SQIVND (reference sequence). The CDR3 runs 16 residues. CDR3 nucleotide sequence: TGTGCCAGTAGTGCCATGGGGTGGTCGGCGACGGTCGAAACGAGCTTC. Protein sequence: CASSAMGWSATVETSF.

This clonotype has a count of ten or more. The chain carries TRBV28 and TRBJ2-2; D not resolved. The CDR3 spans 14 residues. Trimming left V 6 bases short and J 4 bases short, with 12 bases between. The germline V gene encodes CDR1 MDHEN and CDR2 SYDVKM. In nucleotides, the CDR3 is TGTGCCAGCAGGACCGTTCGGATCACCGGGGAGCTGTTTTTT. It yields the protein CASRTVRITGELFF.

V and J are TRBV5-6 and TRBJ1-3; D gene uncertain. Trimming shortened V by 2 bases and J by 3 bases, and 6 bases separated the two germline ends. This CDR3 contains 13 residues. Germline V gene sequence: CDR1 SGHDT, CDR2 YYEEEE. CDR3 in DNA: TGTGCCAGCAGCTTAATACATGGAAACACCATATATTTT. Translated, it gives CASSLIHGNTIYF.

This clonotype was observed at least ten times. V is TRBV7-2 and J is TRBJ1-6, with D perhaps matching TRBD1 (5 bases). CDR1 is SGHTA and CDR2 is FQGNSA in the germline V gene. The ends were cut back, 3 bases at V and 11 bases at J, with 17 bases in the middle. CDR3 size: 15 residues. CDR3 sequence (DNA): TGTGCCAGCAGCTTCCCGGGACCAACGACTCCACCCCTCCACTTT. Its protein product is CASSFPGPTTPPLHF.

This clonotype has at least ten counts. V is TRBV7-4 and J is TRBJ2-5, with D unclear. Per germline, CDR1 SGHVT and CDR2 SQSDAQ. Trimming stripped 2 bases from V and 2 bases from J, with 6 bases between. The CDR3 extends over 13 amino acids. CDR3 DNA sequence: TGTGCCAGCAGCTTACTCAGTCAAGAGACCCAGTACTTC. Protein: CASSLLSQETQYF.

This clonotype was counted between two and nine times. This chain uses TRBV6-6 with TRBJ2-3, with D possibly TRBD1 on 6 matching bases. The CDR3 contains 14 residues. V was cut by 7 bases and J by 2 bases, with 13 bases left in between. Germline V CDR1 and CDR2: MNHNY, SVGAGI (reference sequence). In nucleotides, the CDR3 is TGTGCCAGCACGACAGGATTCCCCACAGATACGCAGTATTTT. This encodes CASTTGFPTDTQYF.